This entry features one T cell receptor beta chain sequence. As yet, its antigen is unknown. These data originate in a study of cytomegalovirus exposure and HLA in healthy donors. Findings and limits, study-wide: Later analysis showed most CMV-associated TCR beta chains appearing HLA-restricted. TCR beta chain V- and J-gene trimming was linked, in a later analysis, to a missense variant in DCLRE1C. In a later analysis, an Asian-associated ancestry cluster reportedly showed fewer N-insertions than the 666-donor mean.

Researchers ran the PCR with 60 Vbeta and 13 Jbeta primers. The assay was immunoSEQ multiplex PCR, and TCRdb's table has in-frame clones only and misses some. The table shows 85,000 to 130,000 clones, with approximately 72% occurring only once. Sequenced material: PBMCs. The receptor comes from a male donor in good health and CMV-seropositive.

The CDR3 coding sequence is TGCGCCAGCAGCCAAGACCTGGACAGGGCAATGGGGGAGCAGTACTTC. It specifies CASSQDLDRAMGEQYF. The V and J genes are TRBV4-1 and TRBJ2-7, with 8 bases matching TRBD1. The CDR3 length is 16 residues. Germline V gene sequence: CDR1 MGHRA, CDR2 YSYEKL. Trimming cost V 0 bases and J 7 bases; bases outside gene matches: 11.